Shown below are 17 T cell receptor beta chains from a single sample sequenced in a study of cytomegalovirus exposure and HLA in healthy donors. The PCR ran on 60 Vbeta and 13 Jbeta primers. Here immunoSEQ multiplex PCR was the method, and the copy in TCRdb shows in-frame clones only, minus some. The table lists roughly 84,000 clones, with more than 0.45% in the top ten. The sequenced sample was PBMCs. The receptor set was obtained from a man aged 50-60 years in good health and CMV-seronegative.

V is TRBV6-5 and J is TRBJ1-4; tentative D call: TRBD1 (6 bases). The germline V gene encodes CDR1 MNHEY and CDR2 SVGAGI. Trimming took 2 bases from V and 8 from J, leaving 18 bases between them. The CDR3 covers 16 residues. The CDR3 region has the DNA TGTGCCAGCAGTTACCTCGGAACAGGGTATGGCGAAAAACTGTTTTTT. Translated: CASSYLGTGYGEKLFF.

The CDR3 here is CASSVSFSGANVLTF. The CDR3 DNA is TGTGCCAGCAGTGTCAGTTTCTCTGGGGCCAACGTCCTGACTTTC. The V gene is TRBV2, the J gene TRBJ2-6, with D uncertain. In germline, CDR1 is SNHLY, CDR2 FYNNEI. V dropped 4 bases and J dropped 0 bases, with 7 bases sitting between them. CDR3 length: 15 amino acids.

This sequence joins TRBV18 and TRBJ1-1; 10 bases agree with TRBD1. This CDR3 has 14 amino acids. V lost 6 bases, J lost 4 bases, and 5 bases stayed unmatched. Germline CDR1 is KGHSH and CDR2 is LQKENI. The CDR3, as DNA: TGTGCCAGCTCGCCCGGGACAGGGGCCACTGAAGCTTTCTTT. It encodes CASSPGTGATEAFF.

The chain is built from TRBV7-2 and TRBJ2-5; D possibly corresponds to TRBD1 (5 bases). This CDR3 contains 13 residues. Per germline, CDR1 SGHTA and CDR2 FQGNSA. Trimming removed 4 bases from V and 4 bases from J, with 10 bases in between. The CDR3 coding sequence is TGTGCCAGCAGCTCCAGGGATCGAGAGACCCAGTACTTC. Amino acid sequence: CASSSRDRETQYF.

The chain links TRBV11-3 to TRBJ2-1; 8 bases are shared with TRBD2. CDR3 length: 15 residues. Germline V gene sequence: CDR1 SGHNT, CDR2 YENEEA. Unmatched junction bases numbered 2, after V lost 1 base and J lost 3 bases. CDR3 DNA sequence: TGTGCCAGCAGCTTAGGGAGCGGGGGCTACAATGAGCAGTTCTTC. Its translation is CASSLGSGGYNEQFF.

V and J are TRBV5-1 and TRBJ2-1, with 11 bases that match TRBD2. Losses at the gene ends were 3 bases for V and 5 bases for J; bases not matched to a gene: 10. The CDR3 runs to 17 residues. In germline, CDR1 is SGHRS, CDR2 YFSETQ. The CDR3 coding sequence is TGCGCCAGCAGCTCAGGAAGACTAGCGGGGCTTAACAATGAGCAGTTCTTC. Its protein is CASSSGRLAGLNNEQFF.

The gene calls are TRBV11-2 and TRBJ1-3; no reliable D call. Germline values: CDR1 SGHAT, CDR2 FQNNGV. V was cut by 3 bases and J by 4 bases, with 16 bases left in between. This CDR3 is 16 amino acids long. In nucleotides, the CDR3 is TGTGCCAGCAGCTTCACCCCCCCAGGAGGGGGAAACACCATATATTTT. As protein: CASSFTPPGGGNTIYF.

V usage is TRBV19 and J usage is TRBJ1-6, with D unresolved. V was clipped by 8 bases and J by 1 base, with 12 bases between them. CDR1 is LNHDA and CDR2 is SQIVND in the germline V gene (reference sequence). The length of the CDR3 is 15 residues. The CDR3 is CASSPAGSYNSPLHF. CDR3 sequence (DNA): TGTGCCAGTTCCCCGGCGGGGTCCTATAATTCACCCCTCCACTTT.

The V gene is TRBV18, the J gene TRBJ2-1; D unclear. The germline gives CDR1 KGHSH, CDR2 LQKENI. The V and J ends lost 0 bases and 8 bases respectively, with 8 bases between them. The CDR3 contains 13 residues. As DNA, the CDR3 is TGTGCCAGCTCACCACCGTCAGGATATGAGCAGTTCTTC. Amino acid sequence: CASSPPSGYEQFF.

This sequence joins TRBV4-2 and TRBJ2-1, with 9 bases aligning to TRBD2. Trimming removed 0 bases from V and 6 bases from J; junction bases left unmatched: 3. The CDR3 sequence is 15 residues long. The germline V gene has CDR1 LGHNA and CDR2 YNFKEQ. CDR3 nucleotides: TGTGCCAGCAGCCAAGAGTTACTAGCGGGCAATGAGCAGTTCTTC. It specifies CASSQELLAGNEQFF.

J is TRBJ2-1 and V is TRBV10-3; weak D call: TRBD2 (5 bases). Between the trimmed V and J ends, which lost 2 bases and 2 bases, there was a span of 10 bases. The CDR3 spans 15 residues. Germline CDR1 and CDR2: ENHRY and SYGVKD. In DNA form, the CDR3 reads TGTGCCATCAGTGAGGTCGGAGGCCCCTACAATGAGCAGTTCTTC. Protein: CAISEVGGPYNEQFF.

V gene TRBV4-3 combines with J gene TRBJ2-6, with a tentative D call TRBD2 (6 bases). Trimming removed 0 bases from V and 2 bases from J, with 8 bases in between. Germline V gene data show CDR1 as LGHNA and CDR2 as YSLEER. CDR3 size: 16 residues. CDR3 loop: CASSQDAGPGANVLTF. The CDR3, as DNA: TGCGCCAGCAGCCAAGACGCGGGACCTGGGGCCAACGTCCTGACTTTC.

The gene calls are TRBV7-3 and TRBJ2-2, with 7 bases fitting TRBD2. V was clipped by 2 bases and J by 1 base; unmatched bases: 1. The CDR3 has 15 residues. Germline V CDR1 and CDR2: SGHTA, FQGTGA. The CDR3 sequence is CASSLGGRNTGELFF. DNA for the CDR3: TGTGCCAGCAGCTTAGGCGGGAGGAACACCGGGGAGCTGTTTTTT.

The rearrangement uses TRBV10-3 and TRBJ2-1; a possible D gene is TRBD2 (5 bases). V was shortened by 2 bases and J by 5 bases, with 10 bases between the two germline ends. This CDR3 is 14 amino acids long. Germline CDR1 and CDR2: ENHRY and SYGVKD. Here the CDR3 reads CAISERTGDNEQFF. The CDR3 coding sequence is TGTGCCATCAGTGAGCGGACTGGGGACAATGAGCAGTTCTTC.

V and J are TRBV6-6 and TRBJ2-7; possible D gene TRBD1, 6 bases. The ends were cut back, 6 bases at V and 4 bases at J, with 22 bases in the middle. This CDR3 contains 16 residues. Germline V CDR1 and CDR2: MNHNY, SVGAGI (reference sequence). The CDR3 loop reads CASSPSMAGDAYEQYF. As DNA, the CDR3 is TGTGCCAGCAGCCCCTCTATGGCAGGGGACGCTTACGAGCAGTACTTC.

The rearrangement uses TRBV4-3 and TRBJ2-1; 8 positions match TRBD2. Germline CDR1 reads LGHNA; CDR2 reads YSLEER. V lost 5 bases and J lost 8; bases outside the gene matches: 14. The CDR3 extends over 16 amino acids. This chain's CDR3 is CASSAGRGLVSDEQFF. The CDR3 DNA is TGCGCCAGCAGCGCCGGGCGGGGACTAGTCTCGGATGAGCAGTTCTTC.

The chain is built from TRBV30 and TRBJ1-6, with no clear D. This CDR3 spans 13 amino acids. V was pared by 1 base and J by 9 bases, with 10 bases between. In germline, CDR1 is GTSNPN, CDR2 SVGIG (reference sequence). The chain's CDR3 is CAWSDGGSSPLHF. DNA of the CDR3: TGTGCCTGGAGTGACGGAGGGAGTTCACCCCTCCACTTT.